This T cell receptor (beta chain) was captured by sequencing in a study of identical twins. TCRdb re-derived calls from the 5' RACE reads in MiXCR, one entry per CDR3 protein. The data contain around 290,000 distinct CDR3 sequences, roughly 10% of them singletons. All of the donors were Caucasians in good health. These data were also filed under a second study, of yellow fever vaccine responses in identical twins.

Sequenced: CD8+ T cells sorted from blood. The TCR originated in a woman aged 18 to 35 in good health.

CDR3 in amino acids: CASSQGTGTGISGANVLTF. DNA for the CDR3: TGTGCCAGCAGCCAAGGCACCGGGACAGGGATCTCTGGGGCCAACGTCCTGACTTTC. The chain couples TRBV14 to TRBJ2-6, with 9 bases matching TRBD1. The length of the CDR3 is 19 residues. J was trimmed by 0 bases and V by 1 base; bases with no gene match: 7. Germline V gene sequence: CDR1 SGHDN, CDR2 FVKESK.